One sample yielded the 9 T cell receptor beta chains listed below, sequenced in a study of synovial regulatory T cells in juvenile arthritis. This table comes from immunoSEQ multiplex PCR, and its TCRdb copy is limited to in-frame clones, with some not included. The sample's table shows roughly 9,200 clones. Specimen: Treg cells from blood. The sample's subset: remaining (HLA-DR-negative) circulating blood Treg cells. The receptors derive from a donor younger than 30 with juvenile idiopathic arthritis.

The J gene is TRBJ2-3, the V gene TRBV10-3; TCRdb reports TRBD2, a call that lacks DNA to check it against. The CDR3 covers 16 residues. No coding sequence is recorded. Germline V gene lookup returns CDR1 ENHRY and CDR2 SYGVKD. The CDR3 loop reads CAISGIRGAGTDTQYF.

V gene TRBV10-3 combines with J gene TRBJ2-7; TCRdb gives TRBD2 as the D gene, but with no DNA this cannot be confirmed. This CDR3 comprises 13 residues. No DNA is given. Germline V gives CDR1 ENHRY, CDR2 SYGVKD. CDR3 amino acids: CAITPGRGLEQYF.

CDR3 protein: CASSLQGALAKNIQYF. The V gene is TRBV6-6, the J gene TRBJ2-4; TCRdb designates TRBD1, a call that cannot be tested without DNA. The CDR3 is 16 residues long. DNA was not recorded. CDR1 is MNHNY, CDR2 SVGAGI, per germline (reference sequence).

J is TRBJ2-4 and V is TRBV2. The CDR3 is 16 amino acids. No nucleotide data were recorded. Germline CDR1 is SNHLY and CDR2 is FYNNEI. The CDR3 reads CASSQGQIIAKNIQYF.

This chain joins TRBV5-6 and TRBJ1-5; no DNA is available, so the TRBD1 call from TCRdb remains unchecked. Germline CDR1 SGHDT, CDR2 YYEEEE. CDR3 length equals 13 residues. The coding DNA is unavailable. CDR3 protein: CASSLTGEGPQHF. The full variable domain, rest sourced from reference TRBV5-6 and TRBJ1-5, is DAGVTQSPTHLIKTRGQQVTLRCSPKSGHDTVSWYQQALGQGPQFIFQYYEEEERQRGNFPDRFSGHQFPNYSSELNVNALLLGDSALYLCASSLTGEGPQHFGDGTRLSIL.

This chain uses TRBV29-1 with TRBJ2-7; the TCRdb call, TRBD1, lacks DNA for checking. The CDR3 totals 13 residues. The DNA is unrecorded. The germline V gene encodes CDR1 SQVTM and CDR2 ANQGSEA. CDR3 sequence reads: CSAQSFRGAEQYF.

V and J are TRBV19 and TRBJ2-7. Germline V CDR1 and CDR2: LNHDA, SQIVND (reference sequence). The CDR3 is 12 amino acids. Only the protein is available. This CDR3 reads CASSAVPGEQYF.

The V gene is TRBV5-1, the J gene TRBJ1-2; no DNA is available, so the TRBD1 call from TCRdb remains unchecked. This CDR3 has 17 amino acids. Only the protein is on record. The V gene's germline CDR1 is SGHRS and CDR2 YFSETQ. CDR3 amino acids: CASSLVAIGTGSYGYTF.

The chain is built from TRBV6-6 and TRBJ1-1; TCRdb outputs TRBD1, but without DNA this stays unchecked. CDR3 size: 14 residues. No DNA is listed. Germline CDR1 reads MNHNY; CDR2 reads SVGAGI (reference sequence). The CDR3 region is CASSYRQGYTEAFF.